These 15 T cell receptor beta chains were all obtained from the same sample, sequenced in a study of blood T cells in healthy people across ages (dated by TCRdb to about 2015). The protocol used for the library was 5' RACE. The sequencer was an Illumina HiSeq 2500. A second about 7 to 12 cycle PCR used a sample-barcoded 5' primer and a J-beta primer mix. Using fastp trimming at Q25 and MiXCR clonotype assembly, TCRdb reanalyzed the public sequencing data and kept in-frame beta chains. Identical CDR3 protein sequences are pooled into one entry, listed with their most common genes and DNA. In this sample the table shows over 1.5 million distinct CDR3 sequences, around half of which occur a single time. The biggest ten clones account for roughly 2% of the sample. Sequences were obtained from blood. These receptors originate from a woman in her thirties or forties in good health.

The chain couples TRBV10-3 to TRBJ2-5; tentative D call: TRBD2 (6 bases). Germline CDR1 ENHRY, CDR2 SYGVKD. The CDR3 loop spans 14 amino acids. V lost 6 bases and J 5 bases, leaving 16 bases between the germline ends. The CDR3 DNA follows: TGTGCCATCAGCACCGGGGGTAGTGGGGAGACCCAGTACTTC. Protein sequence: CAISTGGSGETQYF.

This clonotype was counted between two and nine times. The V and J genes are TRBV18 and TRBJ1-2, with D tentatively TRBD1 (6 bases). The germline V and J ends were trimmed by 1 base and 8 bases, with 14 bases remaining between them. The CDR3 spans 14 residues. From germline, CDR1 is KGHSH and CDR2 LQKENI. CDR3 amino acids: CASSPQQGRGGYTF. The CDR3 DNA follows: TGTGCCAGCTCACCACAACAGGGACGAGGAGGCTACACCTTC.

Only a few counts were recorded for this clonotype. The chain recombines TRBV7-2 with TRBJ1-5; tentatively, D is TRBD1 (6 bases). V shed 5 bases and J shed 4 bases, with 18 bases lying between them. Germline loops: CDR1 SGHTA, CDR2 FQGNSA. The CDR3 is 16 residues long. In DNA, the CDR3 is TGTGCCAGCAGCGTTAGTAGGGGGGCTACGAATCAGCCCCAGCATTTT. Amino acids: CASSVSRGATNQPQHF. The full variable domain, rest sourced from reference TRBV7-2 and TRBJ1-5, is GAGVSQSPSNKVTEKGKDVELRCDPISGHTALYWYRQSLGQGLEFLIYFQGNSAPDKSGLPSDRFSAERTGGSVSTLTIQRTQQEDSAVYLCASSVSRGATNQPQHFGDGTRLSIL.

This clonotype has more than one count but fewer than ten. V is TRBV20-1 and J is TRBJ2-3; TRBD2 aligns across 8 bases. The length of the CDR3 is 15 residues. The V gene end was trimmed by 6 bases and the J gene end by 4 bases; junction bases not matched to a gene: 12. In germline, CDR1 is DFQATT, CDR2 SNEGSKA (reference sequence). This CDR3 reads CSAQLRRGAADTQYF. In nucleotides, the CDR3 is TGCAGTGCCCAGCTGAGGCGGGGGGCAGCAGATACGCAGTATTTT.

In regard to this clonotype: Sequence at one end of the junction differs from germline and may be a read error. The chain recombines TRBV7-2 with TRBJ2-5, with 7 bases that match TRBD1. The CDR3 is 15 amino acids. Germline V gene sequence: CDR1 SGHTA, CDR2 FQGNSA. CDR3 region: CASSTGTVYRETQYF. CDR3 nucleotides: TGTGCTAGCAGCACTGGGACAGTTTACCGAGAGACCCAGTACTTC.

The chain links TRBV18 to TRBJ1-1; D remains ambiguous. The CDR3 consists of 16 residues. Germline V CDR1 and CDR2: KGHSH, LQKENI. The V gene lost 3 bases and the J gene lost 0 bases, with 14 bases spanning the gap. CDR3 protein: CASSPRDPQMNTEAFF. The CDR3, as DNA: TGTGCCAGCTCACCCCGGGATCCTCAAATGAACACTGAAGCTTTCTTT.

This clonotype was counted only a few times. This chain joins TRBV7-9 and TRBJ1-2, with 7 positions matching TRBD1. CDR3 length: 14 residues. V lost 5 bases, J lost 5 bases, and 8 bases stayed unmatched. The germline V gene has CDR1 SEHNR and CDR2 FQNEAQ (reference sequence). CDR3 sequence reads: CASSLRTGEYGYTF. The DNA of the CDR3 is TGTGCCAGCAGCCTACGGACAGGAGAGTATGGCTACACCTTC.

This chain links TRBV4-2 with TRBJ1-4; 7 nucleotides line up with TRBD1. The V gene's germline CDR1 is LGHNA and CDR2 YNFKEQ. This CDR3 has 17 amino acids. V gave up 0 bases and J gave up 0 bases; unmatched junction bases: 4. CDR3 sequence (DNA): TGTGCCAGCAGCCAAGATATTCAGGGGGCAACTAATGAAAAACTGTTTTTT. Translation: CASSQDIQGATNEKLFF.

As concerns this clonotype: At one end the junction does not follow the germline gene, possibly because of a read error. The CDR3 loop is CAIGENYEQYF. DNA for the CDR3: TGTGCCATCGGTGAGAACTACGAGCAGTACTTC. This chain uses TRBV10-3 with TRBJ2-4, with no clear D. Gene TRBJ2-7 matches the end of the DNA better, so the J call may be wrong. The germline V gene encodes CDR1 ENHRY and CDR2 SYGVKD. The CDR3 spans 11 residues.

DNA for the CDR3: TGTGCCAGCAGCGACAACTCGGGGGCGAGCACAGATACGCAGTATTTT. Encoded protein: CASSDNSGASTDTQYF. The V and J genes are TRBV12-3 or TRBV12-4 and TRBJ2-3, with D perhaps TRBD1 or TRBD2 (6 bases each). The CDR3 has 16 amino acids. V lost 6 bases and J lost 0, with 16 bases in between.

Only a few counts were recorded for this clonotype. V is TRBV10-2 and J is TRBJ2-7; no firm D call. Per germline, CDR1 WSHSY and CDR2 SAAADI. CDR3 size: 14 residues. V dropped 6 bases and J dropped 0 bases, with 12 bases sitting between them. This CDR3 reads CASRVQGFSYEQYF. The CDR3 DNA reads TGCGCCAGCAGAGTACAAGGATTCTCCTACGAGCAGTACTTC.

The genes are TRBV27 and TRBJ2-1; 7 nucleotides match TRBD2. This CDR3 contains 15 residues. V lost 3 bases to trimming and J lost 7 bases; unmatched junction nucleotides: 9. The germline V gene has CDR1 MNHEY and CDR2 SMNVEV (reference sequence). The CDR3 here is CASSLSGGTGNEQFF. CDR3 bases: TGTGCCAGCAGTTTGTCCGGGGGGACGGGAAATGAGCAGTTCTTC.

The chain has TRBV7-9 and TRBJ2-1; TRBD2 agrees at 7 bases. The last part of the DNA fits TRBJ2-7 better; the J call may be wrong. This CDR3 region has 13 residues. Germline CDR1 SEHNR, CDR2 FQNEAQ (reference sequence). CDR3 sequence: CASSLREGDEQYF. In DNA, the CDR3 is TGTGCCAGCAGCCTCAGGGAGGGTGACGAGCAGTACTTC.

The chain combines TRBV20-1 with TRBJ1-1; a possible D gene is TRBD1 (6 bases). The CDR3 has 13 amino acids. Germline lookup yields CDR1 DFQATT and CDR2 SNEGSKA (reference sequence). Trimming pared 7 bases from V and 6 bases from J, leaving 18 bases between. The DNA for the CDR3 is TGCAGTGGGCCGGGACACCAAAACGCTGAAGCTTTCTTT. Translation gives CSGPGHQNAEAFF.

The gene calls are TRBV13 and TRBJ2-5; D is perhaps TRBD1 (5 bases). Trimming removed 5 bases at V and 2 bases at J, with 18 bases between. The CDR3 contains 16 residues. Per the germline V gene, CDR1 is PRHDT and CDR2 is FYEKMQ (reference sequence). The chain's CDR3 is CASSALHQGSQETQYF. DNA of the CDR3: TGTGCCAGCAGCGCCCTTCACCAGGGAAGTCAAGAGACCCAGTACTTC.